Below, 29 T cell receptor beta chains from the same sample are listed, as sequenced in a study of control samples from healthy donors and cancer patients. The method was immunoSEQ multiplex PCR; TCRdb's version includes in-frame clones alone and lacks a portion of them. The sample has about 53,000 clones, around 87% seen once; the top ten hold over 13%. Sequenced material: PBMCs. The source of these receptors is a man aged 60-69 years with head and neck cancer.

V is TRBV2 and J is TRBJ2-7, with D hard to call. Germline values: CDR1 SNHLY, CDR2 FYNNEI. The CDR3 spans 12 residues. The V end was cut by 10 bases, the J end by 4 bases, with 14 bases between. CDR3 protein: CATLAPPYEQYF. The CDR3 bases are TGTGCCACCCTTGCGCCCCCATACGAGCAGTACTTC.

The CDR3 DNA reads TGCGCCAGCAGCTTGGCCGGACAGGGGGCCGGATACGAGCAGTACTTC. Translation gives CASSLAGQGAGYEQYF. The chain is built from TRBV5-1 and TRBJ2-7; 11 positions match TRBD1. With 0 bases clipped from V and 4 bases from J, the junction kept 6 bases outside the gene matches. Germline V gene lookup returns CDR1 SGHRS and CDR2 YFSETQ. The CDR3 length is 16 residues.

The V and J genes are TRBV11-2 and TRBJ1-3; 9 nucleotides match TRBD1. Germline V gene sequence: CDR1 SGHAT, CDR2 FQNNGV. The J segment lost 0 bases and the V segment lost 5 bases, leaving 8 bases of the junction unmatched. The CDR3 covers 17 residues. The CDR3 is CASSLVRDRASGNTIYF. The CDR3 bases are TGTGCCAGCAGCCTCGTCCGGGACAGGGCCTCTGGAAACACCATATATTTT.

The chain is built from TRBV19 and TRBJ2-3, with no clear D. V was pared by 2 bases and J by 0 bases, with 6 bases between. Germline values: CDR1 LNHDA, CDR2 SQIVND (reference sequence). CDR3 length: 14 residues. The DNA of the CDR3 is TGTGCCAGTAGTATATCTAGTAGCACAGATACGCAGTATTTT. As protein: CASSISSSTDTQYF. The full variable domain, in which reference TRBV19 and TRBJ2-3 provide the parts outside the CDR3, is DGGITQSPKYLFRKEGQNVTLSCEQNLNHDAMYWYRQDPGQGLRLIYYSQIVNDFQKGDIAEGYSVSREKKESFPLTVTSAQKNPTAFYLCASSISSSTDTQYFGPGTRLTVL.

This chain links TRBV5-1 with TRBJ1-1; weak D call: TRBD1 (5 bases). This CDR3 has 11 amino acids. Per germline, CDR1 SGHRS and CDR2 YFSETQ. Trimming left V 6 bases short and J 7 bases short, with 10 bases between. CDR3 residues: CASTATGEAFF. CDR3 sequence (DNA): TGCGCCAGCACCGCAACAGGTGAAGCTTTCTTT.

The rearrangement links TRBV3-1 (or the pseudogene TRBV3-2) to TRBJ2-5, with D tentatively TRBD1 (8 bases). This CDR3 is 15 amino acids long. Trimming removed 1 base from V and 4 bases from J, with 13 bases in between. Germline V gives CDR1 LGHDT, CDR2 YNNKEL (reference sequence). The DNA of the CDR3 is TGTGCCAGCAGCCAAGGACAGGGGAGGGGAGAGACCCAGTACTTC. Translation gives CASSQGQGRGETQYF.

CDR3: CASSLRPDTQYF. For the CDR3, the DNA is TGTGCCAGCAGCCTACGTCCAGATACGCAGTATTTT. The chain couples TRBV12-3 or TRBV12-4 to TRBJ2-3; no firm D call. The ends were cut back, 6 bases at V and 4 bases at J, with 8 bases in the middle. The CDR3 contains 12 residues.

This sequence joins TRBV7-9 and TRBJ2-3; D unresolved. The CDR3 totals 13 residues. Between the trimmed V and J ends, which lost 2 bases and 10 bases, there was a span of 13 bases. Germline CDR1 and CDR2: SEHNR and FQNEAQ (reference sequence). The CDR3 here is CASSLSPARAQYF. The CDR3 DNA is TGTGCCAGCAGCTTAAGTCCCGCCCGAGCGCAGTATTTT.

V usage is TRBV12-3 or TRBV12-4 and J usage is TRBJ1-1; tentatively, D is TRBD1 (5 bases). The V end was cut by 7 bases, the J end by 9 bases, with 18 bases between. CDR3 length: 13 residues. CDR3 bases: TGTGCCAGCACCCCCCGGAGGGGCACCCAAGCTTTCTTT. Translation gives CASTPRRGTQAFF.

The chain recombines TRBV18 with TRBJ1-5; TRBD1 is a possible D gene (5 bases). CDR1 is KGHSH, CDR2 LQKENI, per germline. The CDR3 is 17 amino acids. V was pared by 3 bases and J by 4 bases, with 19 bases between. The CDR3 here is CASSPLPGRAGNQPQHF. The CDR3, as DNA: TGTGCCAGCTCACCTCTGCCAGGGCGAGCAGGGAATCAGCCCCAGCATTTT. Full variable domain (remainder filled in from reference TRBV18 and TRBJ1-5): NAGVMQNPRHLVRRRGQEARLRCSPMKGHSHVYWYRQLPEEGLKFMVYLQKENIIDESGMPKERFSAEFPKEGPSILRIQQVVRGDSAAYFCASSPLPGRAGNQPQHFGDGTRLSIL.

The V gene is TRBV7-2, the J gene TRBJ1-2; no clear D. The CDR3 length is 13 residues. CDR1 SGHTA and CDR2 FQGNSA come from the germline V gene. V shed 5 bases and J shed 4 bases, with 11 bases lying between them. CDR3: CASSQGFSYGYTF. The CDR3 DNA reads TGTGCCAGCAGCCAAGGGTTTAGCTATGGCTACACCTTC.

The rearrangement uses TRBV7-2 and TRBJ1-5, with D perhaps TRBD1 (5 bases). Germline V lookup: CDR1 SGHTA, CDR2 FQGNSA. V lost 2 bases and J lost 9, with 17 bases in between. CDR3 length equals 15 residues. CDR3 amino acids: CASSLPGAPGPPQHF. CDR3 nucleotides: TGTGCCAGCAGCTTACCCGGGGCGCCTGGGCCGCCCCAGCATTTT.

The CDR3 coding sequence is TGTGCCAGCAGCCCGGGCGGGGGGCCGAATAGCAATCAGCCCCAGCATTTT. It yields the protein CASSPGGGPNSNQPQHF. The chain joins TRBV9 to TRBJ1-5, with TRBD1 as a possible D gene (6 bases). The ends were cut back, 4 bases at V and 0 bases at J, with 17 bases in the middle. Germline loops: CDR1 SGDLS, CDR2 YYNGEE. The CDR3 has 17 amino acids. Based on the CDR3 plus reference TRBV9 and TRBJ1-5, the full variable domain is DSGVTQTPKHLITATGQRVTLRCSPRSGDLSVYWYQQSLDQGLQFLIQYYNGEERAKGNILERFSAQQFPDLHSELNLSSLELGDSALYFCASSPGGGPNSNQPQHFGDGTRLSIL.

The chain joins TRBV5-1 to TRBJ1-4; 11 bases are a match to TRBD1. Trimming cost V 4 bases and J 7 bases; bases outside gene matches: 6. This CDR3 is built from 15 residues. In germline, CDR1 is SGHRS, CDR2 YFSETQ. The CDR3, as DNA: TGCGCCAGCAGCCTCGCCGGGACAGGGGGTGAAAAACTGTTTTTT. Encoded protein: CASSLAGTGGEKLFF.

This clone turned up a few times. This chain uses TRBV7-9 with TRBJ1-1; D is undetermined. The CDR3 totals 13 residues. CDR1 is SEHNR, CDR2 FQNEAQ, per germline (reference sequence). The ends were cut back, 5 bases at V and 3 bases at J, with 10 bases in the middle. CDR3 residues: CASSPPPYTEAFF. The DNA of the CDR3 is TGTGCCAGCAGCCCCCCCCCGTACACTGAAGCTTTCTTT.

This clone was counted a single time. The chain carries TRBV10-2 and TRBJ2-7; the match to TRBD1 covers 7 bases. Germline V lookup: CDR1 WSHSY, CDR2 SAAADI. Trimming removed 6 bases from V and 2 bases from J; junction bases left unmatched: 7. The CDR3 is 14 residues long. The CDR3 DNA follows: TGCGCCAGCAGGCCGGGGCAGGGGGCCTACGAGCAGTACTTC. Amino acids: CASRPGQGAYEQYF.

V is TRBV28 and J is TRBJ2-1, with TRBD2 matching over 12 bases. V lost 7 bases to trimming and J lost 5 bases; unmatched junction nucleotides: 21. CDR1 and CDR2 (germline): MDHEN, SYDVKM. This CDR3 contains 20 residues. DNA for the CDR3: TGTGCCAGCACGAATCAGGGGGTAAGGGCTAGCGGGAGGGATAACAATGAGCAGTTCTTC. This encodes CASTNQGVRASGRDNNEQFF.

The gene calls are TRBV11-2 and TRBJ2-3; 9 nucleotides agree with TRBD2. J gave up 7 bases and V 1 base, and 15 bases lay outside the gene matches. Germline CDR1 is SGHAT and CDR2 is FQNNGV. The CDR3 consists of 18 residues. The DNA for the CDR3 is TGTGCCAGCAGCTTAGCGGCGCGGGAGGGCCTAAAATCAAATACGCAGTATTTT. Protein: CASSLAAREGLKSNTQYF. Supplemented by reference TRBV11-2 and TRBJ2-3, the full variable domain reads EAGVAQSPRYKIIEKRQSVAFWCNPISGHATLYWYQQILGQGPKLLIQFQNNGVVDDSQLPKDRFSAERLKGVDSTLKIQPAKLEDSAVYLCASSLAAREGLKSNTQYFGPGTRLTVL.

The rearrangement joins TRBV5-1 to TRBJ1-5; TRBD1 is a possible D gene (6 bases). The CDR3 covers 15 residues. V was pared by 5 bases and J by 4 bases, with 16 bases between. From germline, CDR1 is SGHRS and CDR2 YFSETQ. For the CDR3, the DNA is TGCGCCAGCAGGTCCGGGGGGGGGCCAAATCAGCCCCAGCATTTT. Its translation: CASRSGGGPNQPQHF.

In this sample, this clone turned up once. The chain couples TRBV11-2 to TRBJ2-3; a weak D match, TRBD1 (6 bases). The CDR3 has 15 amino acids. Germline CDR1 SGHAT, CDR2 FQNNGV. V dropped 5 bases and J dropped 1 base, with 13 bases sitting between them. CDR3 DNA sequence: TGTGCCAGCAGCCCCCGTTACAGGGGCACAGATACGCAGTATTTT. Its translation: CASSPRYRGTDTQYF. Drawing the rest from reference TRBV11-2 and TRBJ2-3, the complete variable domain is EAGVAQSPRYKIIEKRQSVAFWCNPISGHATLYWYQQILGQGPKLLIQFQNNGVVDDSQLPKDRFSAERLKGVDSTLKIQPAKLEDSAVYLCASSPRYRGTDTQYFGPGTRLTVL.

The CDR3 reads CASRSGGPTDTQYF. CDR3 DNA: TGTGCCAGCAGGTCAGGAGGGCCGACAGATACGCAGTATTTT. The chain uses TRBV11-2 and TRBJ2-3; tentative D call: TRBD2 (6 bases). Germline-derived CDR1 and CDR2 are SGHAT and FQNNGV. The CDR3 has 14 amino acids. V was trimmed by 6 bases and J by 3 bases, leaving 13 bases between them.

The sample holds one count of this clone. The chain is built from TRBV10-3 and TRBJ2-2, with D perhaps TRBD2 (7 bases). V was pared by 7 bases and J by 4 bases, with 22 bases between. The CDR3 runs 17 residues. The germline CDR1 and CDR2 sequences are ENHRY and SYGVKD. The CDR3 nucleotides read TGTGCCATCATGAATTGGGGAGGGGGAGGAATCACCGGGGAGCTGTTTTTT. It specifies CAIMNWGGGGITGELFF.

The chain has TRBV11-2 and TRBJ2-1; 7 bases line up with TRBD1. CDR1 and CDR2 (germline): SGHAT, FQNNGV. Trimming at V came to 0 bases and at J to 12 bases, leaving 5 bases not matched to a gene. The CDR3 totals 13 residues. This CDR3 is CASSLEGAGGQFF. DNA for the CDR3: TGTGCCAGCAGCTTAGAAGGAGCAGGGGGGCAGTTCTTC.

This rearrangement joins TRBV28 to TRBJ2-3, with D maybe TRBD2 (6 bases). CDR3 length equals 13 residues. Trimming left V 6 bases short and J 4 bases short, with 11 bases between. CDR1 is MDHEN and CDR2 is SYDVKM in the germline V gene. The CDR3 nucleotides are TGTGCCAGCAGGTTCGGAGGGGCAGATACGCAGTATTTT. Translation: CASRFGGADTQYF.

The chain combines TRBV6-5 with TRBJ2-1, with 10 bases aligning to TRBD2. Germline trimming cut 1 base from V and 8 bases from J; bases unmatched to any gene: 8. Germline V gene lookup returns CDR1 MNHEY and CDR2 SVGAGI. The CDR3 has 16 residues. The CDR3 loop reads CASSYLASSGRYEQFF. The CDR3 DNA sequence: TGTGCCAGCAGTTACTTGGCGTCTAGCGGGAGATATGAGCAGTTCTTC.

This chain links TRBV7-2 with TRBJ2-7; TRBD2 matches at 9 bases. Germline V gene data show CDR1 as SGHTA and CDR2 as FQGNSA. This CDR3 has 16 amino acids. V dropped 6 bases and J dropped 4; count of bases not matched to a gene: 13. The CDR3 nucleotides read TGTGCCAGCAGTCCGGCGTTGGCTAGCGGGACTTACGAGCAGTACTTC. Translated, it gives CASSPALASGTYEQYF. The full variable domain, with the rest looked up from reference TRBV7-2 and TRBJ2-7, is GAGVSQSPSNKVTEKGKDVELRCDPISGHTALYWYRQSLGQGLEFLIYFQGNSAPDKSGLPSDRFSAERTGGSVSTLTIQRTQQEDSAVYLCASSPALASGTYEQYFGPGTRLTVT.

This chain uses TRBV15 with TRBJ1-5; TRBD1 aligns across 9 bases. CDR1 is LNHNV and CDR2 is YYDKDF in the germline V gene (reference sequence). The V and J ends lost 0 bases and 3 bases, in that order; junction bases with no gene match: 6. The CDR3 is made up of 17 amino acids. CDR3 region: CATSREGTGKNNQPQHF. CDR3 DNA sequence: TGTGCCACCAGCAGAGAGGGGACAGGGAAGAACAATCAGCCCCAGCATTTT.

The table lists this clone with a few counts. The chain links TRBV9 to TRBJ2-3; D uncertain. From germline, CDR1 is SGDLS and CDR2 YYNGEE. This CDR3 contains 14 residues. Trimming removed 4 bases at V and 4 bases at J, with 13 bases between. In DNA, the CDR3 is TGTGCCAGCAGCCCGGAAGATGGGTCAGATACGCAGTATTTT. The encoded protein is CASSPEDGSDTQYF.

The J gene is TRBJ2-7, the V gene TRBV4-3; possible D gene TRBD2, 6 bases. Germline V gene sequence: CDR1 LGHNA, CDR2 YSLEER. The V end lost 0 bases, the J end lost 3 bases, and 12 bases lay between the germline ends. This CDR3 contains 15 residues. The CDR3 spells CASSQERAGIYEQYF. The CDR3 nucleotides read TGCGCCAGCAGCCAAGAACGGGCGGGAATCTACGAGCAGTACTTC.